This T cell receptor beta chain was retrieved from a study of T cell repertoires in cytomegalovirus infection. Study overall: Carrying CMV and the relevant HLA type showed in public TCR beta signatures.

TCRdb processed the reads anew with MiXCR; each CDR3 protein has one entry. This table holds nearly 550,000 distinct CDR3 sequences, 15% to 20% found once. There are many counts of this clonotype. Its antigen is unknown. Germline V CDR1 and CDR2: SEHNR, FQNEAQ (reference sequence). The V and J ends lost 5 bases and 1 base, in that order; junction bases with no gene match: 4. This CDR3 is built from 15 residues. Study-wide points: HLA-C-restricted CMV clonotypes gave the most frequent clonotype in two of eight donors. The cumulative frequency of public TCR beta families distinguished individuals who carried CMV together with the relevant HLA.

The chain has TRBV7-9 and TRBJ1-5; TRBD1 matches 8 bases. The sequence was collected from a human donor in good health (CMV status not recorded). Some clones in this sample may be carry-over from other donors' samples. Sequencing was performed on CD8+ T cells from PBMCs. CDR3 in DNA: TGTGCCAGCAGCCCGACAGGGGCCAGCAATCAGCCCCAGCATTTT. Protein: CASSPTGASNQPQHF.